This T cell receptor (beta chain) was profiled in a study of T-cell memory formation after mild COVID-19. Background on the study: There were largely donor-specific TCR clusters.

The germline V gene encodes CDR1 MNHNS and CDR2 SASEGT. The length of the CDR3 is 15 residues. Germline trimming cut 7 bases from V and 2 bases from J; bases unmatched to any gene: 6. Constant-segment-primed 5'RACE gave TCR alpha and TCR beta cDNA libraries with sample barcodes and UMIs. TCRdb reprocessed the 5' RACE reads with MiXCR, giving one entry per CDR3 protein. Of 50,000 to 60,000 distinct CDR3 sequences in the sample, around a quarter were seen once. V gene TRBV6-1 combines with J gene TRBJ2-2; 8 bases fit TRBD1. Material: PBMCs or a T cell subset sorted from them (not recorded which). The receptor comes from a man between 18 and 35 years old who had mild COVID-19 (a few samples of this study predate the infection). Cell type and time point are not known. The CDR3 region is CASMAGGYNTGELFF. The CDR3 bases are TGTGCCAGCATGGCAGGGGGCTATAACACCGGGGAGCTGTTTTTT.